These 17 T cell receptor beta chains were sequenced from one sample in a study of blood T cell repertoires in COVID-19. Data came from immunoSEQ multiplex PCR; TCRdb stores just in-frame clones and leaves some out. The data contain 300,000 to 450,000 clones, around 87% of them singletons. Sequenced: peripheral blood. Source of these receptors: a human donor in a cohort sampled during active COVID-19.

This clone was recorded a few times. The chain links TRBV5-6 to TRBJ1-2; perhaps TRBD1 as D (6 bases). The ends were cut back, 0 bases at V and 4 bases at J, with 16 bases in the middle. The germline gives CDR1 SGHDT, CDR2 YYEEEE. The CDR3 loop spans 16 amino acids. Written as DNA, the CDR3 is TGTGCCAGCAGCTTGGGTTCAGGCAGGGGCGCCTATGGCTACACCTTC. Its protein product is CASSLGSGRGAYGYTF. The whole variable domain, remainder taken from reference TRBV5-6 and TRBJ1-2, is DAGVTQSPTHLIKTRGQQVTLRCSPKSGHDTVSWYQQALGQGPQFIFQYYEEEERQRGNFPDRFSGHQFPNYSSELNVNALLLGDSALYLCASSLGSGRGAYGYTFGSGTRLTVV.

The chain carries TRBV18 and TRBJ1-2; D perhaps matches TRBD1 (6 bases). The germline V gene encodes CDR1 KGHSH and CDR2 LQKENI. CDR3 length: 16 residues. Trimming removed 1 base at V and 4 bases at J, with 16 bases between. For the CDR3, the DNA is TGTGCCAGCTCACCACGGGCGGCACAGGGTGGCTATGGCTACACCTTC. This gives the protein CASSPRAAQGGYGYTF.

V and J are TRBV28 and TRBJ2-3; 8 bases are shared with TRBD2. V shed 3 bases and J 2 bases; nucleotides not matched to a gene: 7. CDR1 is MDHEN and CDR2 is SYDVKM in the germline V gene. The CDR3 covers 16 residues. The CDR3: CASSFTGRAPTDTQYF. The CDR3 DNA reads TGTGCCAGCAGTTTTACCGGGAGGGCACCCACAGATACGCAGTATTTT.

The chain combines TRBV5-1 with TRBJ2-7; TRBD1 is a possible D gene (6 bases). Trimming removed 4 bases at V and 0 bases at J, with 17 bases between. CDR3 length: 16 amino acids. CDR1 SGHRS and CDR2 YFSETQ come from the germline V gene. The CDR3 DNA is TGCGCCAGCAGCGCACGATCCGGGACAAACTCCTACGAGCAGTACTTC. This encodes CASSARSGTNSYEQYF.

The chain uses TRBV30 and TRBJ2-7; a possible D gene is TRBD2 (5 bases). The length of the CDR3 is 13 residues. Per germline, CDR1 GTSNPN and CDR2 SVGIG (reference sequence). The ends were cut back, 0 bases at V and 6 bases at J, with 12 bases in the middle. The CDR3 sequence is CAWSVEGVAEQYF. As DNA, the CDR3 is TGTGCCTGGAGTGTCGAGGGAGTGGCCGAGCAGTACTTC.

This clone was picked up one time. The V gene is TRBV30, the J gene TRBJ2-3; 9 bases match TRBD2. The CDR3 contains 14 residues. Trimming took 8 bases from V and 2 from J; bases not matched to a gene: 8. The germline V gene encodes CDR1 GTSNPN and CDR2 SVGIG (reference sequence). The CDR3 DNA reads as TGTGCCGCCGATAGCGGGGGACCCACAGATACGCAGTATTTT. Its protein is CAADSGGPTDTQYF. Variable domain in full (rest from reference TRBV30 and TRBJ2-3): SQTIHQWPATLVQPVGSPLSLECTVEGTSNPNLYWYRQAAGRGLQLLFYSVGIGQISSEVPQNLSASRPQDRQFILSSKKLLLSDSGFYLCAADSGGPTDTQYFGPGTRLTVL.

This clone was counted only a few times. The chain is built from TRBV5-1 and TRBJ2-7; 13 positions match TRBD2. This CDR3 spans 15 amino acids. V lost 4 bases, J lost 5 bases, and 6 bases stayed unmatched. Germline V gene sequence: CDR1 SGHRS, CDR2 YFSETQ. The CDR3 loop reads CASSAGLAGVDEQYF. Here the CDR3 DNA reads TGCGCCAGCAGCGCCGGACTAGCGGGAGTGGACGAGCAGTACTTC.

Concerning this clone: This CDR3 is also generated by other DNA sequences in the sample. This chain connects TRBV18 to TRBJ2-7; 13 bases map to TRBD2. CDR1 and CDR2 (germline): KGHSH, LQKENI. The junction had 4 bases not matched to a gene; V was cut back by 2 bases and J by 3 bases. The CDR3 is made up of 16 amino acids. CDR3 loop: CASSPGLAGEGYEQYF. CDR3 DNA sequence: TGTGCCAGCTCACCAGGACTAGCGGGAGAGGGCTACGAGCAGTACTTC.

This chain uses TRBV19 with TRBJ1-4; 7 bases line up with TRBD1. The CDR3 consists of 14 residues. V shed 3 bases, J shed 5 bases, and the junction held 3 bases outside the gene matches. Per the germline V gene, CDR1 is LNHDA and CDR2 is SQIVND (reference sequence). The CDR3 spells CASSMRGRNEKLFF. The CDR3 DNA reads TGTGCCAGTAGTATGAGGGGGCGGAATGAAAAACTGTTTTTT.

The V gene is TRBV5-1, the J gene TRBJ1-1, with a possible D match to TRBD1 (5 bases). V was shortened by 4 bases and J by 2 bases, with 12 bases between the two germline ends. Germline assignment: CDR1 SGHRS and CDR2 YFSETQ. CDR3 size: 14 residues. This CDR3 is CASSIGTFNTEAFF. CDR3 in DNA: TGCGCCAGCAGCATTGGGACTTTCAACACTGAAGCTTTCTTT.

The chain carries TRBV7-9 and TRBJ1-1; TRBD1 matches 7 bases. Losses at the gene ends were 5 bases for V and 0 bases for J; bases not matched to a gene: 12. Germline loops: CDR1 SEHNR, CDR2 FQNEAQ (reference sequence). This CDR3 comprises 17 residues. The CDR3 region is CASSLGTPQGVNTEAFF. The CDR3 nucleotides are TGTGCCAGCAGCCTAGGAACCCCCCAGGGGGTGAACACTGAAGCTTTCTTT.

CDR3 amino acids: CASSMADYPQETQYF. As DNA, the CDR3 is TGTGCCAGTAGTATGGCGGATTATCCCCAAGAGACCCAGTACTTC. The chain uses TRBV19 and TRBJ2-5, with unresolved D. V was clipped by 3 bases and J by 1 base, with 12 bases between them. The germline gives CDR1 LNHDA, CDR2 SQIVND (reference sequence). The CDR3 loop spans 15 amino acids.

This chain connects TRBV9 to TRBJ2-3; TRBD2 is a possible D gene (6 bases). Per the germline V gene, CDR1 is SGDLS and CDR2 is YYNGEE. This CDR3 has 14 amino acids. The ends were cut back, 0 bases at V and 4 bases at J, with 9 bases in the middle. The CDR3 reads CASSVAIAADTQYF. CDR3 in DNA: TGTGCCAGCAGCGTAGCTATAGCGGCAGATACGCAGTATTTT.

This chain uses TRBV7-9 with TRBJ1-2; tentative D call: TRBD1 (6 bases). CDR3 length: 11 residues. V was trimmed by 5 bases and J by 10 bases, leaving 11 bases between them. The germline CDR1 and CDR2 sequences are SEHNR and FQNEAQ (reference sequence). For the CDR3, the DNA is TGTGCCAGCAGCCTCAGGACAGACTACACCTTC. This codes for CASSLRTDYTF.

This clone was found a few times. The J gene is TRBJ2-1, the V gene TRBV11-2; the match to TRBD2 covers 8 bases. This CDR3 is built from 16 residues. V lost 2 bases to trimming and J lost 9 bases; unmatched junction nucleotides: 12. Germline V gives CDR1 SGHAT, CDR2 FQNNGV. In nucleotides, the CDR3 is TGTGCCAGCAGCTTACGCGGGACTAGAGGGTATAGTGAGCAGTTCTTC. Its protein product is CASSLRGTRGYSEQFF.

This clone was seen once. CDR3 DNA: TGTGCCAGCAGTTTGGCAGGGTACGATGAGCAGTTCTTC. Translated, it gives CASSLAGYDEQFF. The genes are TRBV12-3 or TRBV12-4 and TRBJ2-1, with D tentatively TRBD1 (5 bases). CDR3 size: 13 residues. The germline V and J ends were trimmed by 3 bases and 8 bases, with 11 bases remaining between them.

This rearrangement joins TRBV5-1 to TRBJ2-7, with a possible D match to TRBD1 (6 bases). Looked up from germline, CDR1 is SGHRS and CDR2 is YFSETQ. Trimming took off 4 bases at V and 2 bases at J, with 16 bases between the two ends. The CDR3 spans 15 residues. CDR3 nucleotides: TGCGCCAGCAGCACCAGTGCAGGGGCTACCTACGAGCAGTACTTC. This encodes CASSTSAGATYEQYF. Looking up the rest from reference TRBV5-1 and TRBJ2-7 gives the full variable domain: KAGVTQTPRYLIKTRGQQVTLSCSPISGHRSVSWYQQTPGQGLQFLFEYFSETQRNKGNFPGRFSGRQFSNSRSEMNVSTLELGDSALYLCASSTSAGATYEQYFGPGTRLTVT.